Each of the 23 T cell receptor beta chains below was sequenced from the same sample in a study of CD8 T cells in ankylosing spondylitis. A single record per CDR3 protein comes from TCRdb applying MiXCR to the 5' RACE reads. The sample lists roughly 260,000 distinct CDR3 sequences, 20% seen once, with around 8% in the top ten. The sequencing sample was made of blood, either unsorted or a sorted T cell fraction (not recorded which). The receptors here all came from a male donor with ankylosing spondylitis or in good health (not recorded which).

This chain links TRBV27 with TRBJ2-3; TRBD1 matches at 7 bases. V gave up 4 bases and J gave up 2 bases; unmatched junction bases: 6. CDR1 and CDR2 (germline): MNHEY, SMNVEV (reference sequence). There are 15 residues in the CDR3. The CDR3 region is CASSSSGQSTDTQYF. The CDR3 DNA reads TGTGCCAGCAGTTCCTCGGGACAGTCCACAGATACGCAGTATTTT.

The chain uses TRBV25-1 and TRBJ2-5, with D unresolved. V was pared by 3 bases and J by 2 bases, with 10 bases between. Per the germline V gene, CDR1 is MGHDK and CDR2 is SYGVNS. This CDR3 contains 14 residues. The CDR3, as DNA: TGTGCCAGCAGTGAGGCCGGCCCTCAAGAGACCCAGTACTTC. It translates to CASSEAGPQETQYF.

The J gene is TRBJ2-5, the V gene TRBV29-1; D is possibly TRBD2 (6 bases). Germline V lookup: CDR1 SQVTM, CDR2 ANQGSEA. The CDR3 is 15 residues long. The V gene lost 8 bases and the J gene lost 1 base, with 20 bases spanning the gap. This chain's CDR3 is CSSRTAGRSQETQYF. The CDR3 nucleotides are TGCAGCTCCCGTACGGCAGGGAGGTCCCAAGAGACCCAGTACTTC. The whole variable domain, remainder taken from reference TRBV29-1 and TRBJ2-5, is SAVISQKPSRDICQRGTSLTIQCQVDSQVTMMFWYRQQPGQSLTLIATANQGSEATYESGFVIDKFPISRPNLTFSTLTVSNMSPEDSSIYLCSSRTAGRSQETQYFGPGTRLLVL.

This sequence joins TRBV5-1 and TRBJ2-3; 10 bases match TRBD2. The CDR3 sequence is 14 residues long. CDR1 SGHRS and CDR2 YFSETQ come from the germline V gene. Trimming at V came to 4 bases and at J to 4 bases, leaving 3 bases not matched to a gene. The CDR3 sequence: CASSLAGEADTQYF. DNA of the CDR3: TGCGCCAGCAGCCTAGCGGGAGAGGCAGATACGCAGTATTTT. The whole variable domain, filled in from reference TRBV5-1 and TRBJ2-3, reads KAGVTQTPRYLIKTRGQQVTLSCSPISGHRSVSWYQQTPGQGLQFLFEYFSETQRNKGNFPGRFSGRQFSNSRSEMNVSTLELGDSALYLCASSLAGEADTQYFGPGTRLTVL.

CDR3 residues: CASSFGKGPHTEAFF. The CDR3 bases are TGTGCCAGCAGTTTTGGCAAGGGCCCCCACACTGAAGCTTTCTTT. This chain joins TRBV27 and TRBJ1-1; D not resolved. The CDR3 totals 15 residues. The germline V and J ends were trimmed by 3 bases and 3 bases, with 14 bases remaining between them. CDR1 and CDR2 (germline): MNHEY, SMNVEV (reference sequence).

The J gene is TRBJ2-1, the V gene TRBV7-8, with 11 bases fitting TRBD2. CDR3 size: 15 residues. J was trimmed by 2 bases and V by 5 bases; bases with no gene match: 2. Germline V CDR1 and CDR2: SGHVS, FQNEAQ. CDR3 in amino acids: CASSGGLAAYNEQFF. CDR3 sequence (DNA): TGTGCCAGCAGCGGGGGACTAGCGGCCTACAATGAGCAGTTCTTC.

The sample holds a few counts of this clonotype. The V gene is TRBV28, the J gene TRBJ1-2; D is possibly TRBD1 (5 bases). This CDR3 is 14 amino acids long. Germline values: CDR1 MDHEN, CDR2 SYDVKM. V shed 3 bases and J shed 4 bases, with 12 bases lying between them. This CDR3 is CASSFPLDSYGYTF. The CDR3 coding sequence is TGTGCCAGCAGTTTCCCCCTCGACAGCTATGGCTACACCTTC.

Only a few counts were recorded for this clonotype. V usage is TRBV10-1 and J usage is TRBJ2-3; D unclear. CDR3 length: 14 amino acids. Between the trimmed V and J ends, which lost 6 bases and 4 bases, there was a span of 14 bases. From germline, CDR1 is WNHNN and CDR2 SYGVQD (reference sequence). Written as DNA, the CDR3 is TGCGCCAGCAGCAATCTTCTGGAGCCAGATACGCAGTATTTT. It encodes CASSNLLEPDTQYF.

This clonotype was counted only a few times. The gene calls are TRBV27 and TRBJ2-3; TRBD2 is a possible D gene (5 bases). The CDR3 totals 14 residues. Germline V gene sequence: CDR1 MNHEY, CDR2 SMNVEV (reference sequence). V lost 5 bases, J lost 2 bases, and 11 bases lay in between. For the CDR3, the DNA is TGTGCCAGCAGTACCCGGGATTTCACAGATACGCAGTATTTT. Translated: CASSTRDFTDTQYF.

This chain joins TRBV6-1 and TRBJ2-7; 7 bases match TRBD1. Trimming at V came to 6 bases and at J to 2 bases, leaving 10 bases not matched to a gene. Germline loops: CDR1 MNHNS, CDR2 SASEGT. The CDR3 is 15 residues long. The CDR3 bases are TGTGCCAGCAGCCCAACAGGGGCACGAACCTACGAGCAGTACGTC. Translation gives CASSPTGARTYEQYV.

The chain links TRBV20-1 to TRBJ2-7; TRBD1 agrees at 8 bases. The V segment lost 5 bases and the J segment 2 bases; nucleotides outside the gene matches: 5. The CDR3 runs to 13 residues. Germline V CDR1 and CDR2: DFQATT, SNEGSKA (reference sequence). In DNA form, the CDR3 reads TGCAGTGCTTCCGACAGGGGAGCCTACGAGCAGTACGTC. Translation: CSASDRGAYEQYV.

The V and J genes are TRBV10-1 and TRBJ2-1, with D maybe TRBD1 (5 bases). The germline V gene has CDR1 WNHNN and CDR2 SYGVQD (reference sequence). V was pared by 3 bases and J by 1 base, with 13 bases between. This CDR3 comprises 16 residues. This CDR3 reads CASSEVRGWSYNEQFF. CDR3 nucleotides: TGCGCCAGCAGTGAAGTTAGGGGTTGGTCCTACAATGAGCAGTTCTTC.

The CDR3 spells CSVNPGSGSPGELFF. The DNA of the CDR3 is TGCAGCGTTAACCCAGGGAGCGGGAGCCCCGGGGAGCTGTTTTTT. The rearrangement uses TRBV29-1 and TRBJ2-2; TRBD2 matches 8 bases. There are 15 residues in the CDR3. Germline V gene lookup returns CDR1 SQVTM and CDR2 ANQGSEA. The V segment lost 5 bases and the J segment 6 bases; nucleotides outside the gene matches: 11.

The chain employs TRBV12-3 or TRBV12-4 and TRBJ1-5, with D hard to call. The CDR3 contains 13 residues. V lost 3 bases, J lost 9 bases, and 12 bases lay in between. This CDR3 is CASSFGGPWPQHF. In DNA form, the CDR3 reads TGTGCCAGCAGTTTCGGCGGCCCCTGGCCCCAGCATTTT.

This clonotype has just a few counts. CDR3 bases: TGTGCCAGCAGCCAAGATGGTCACGGGACAGGGATCGATGAGCAGTTCTTC. Encoded protein: CASSQDGHGTGIDEQFF. The chain recombines TRBV4-2 with TRBJ2-1; 9 bases are a match to TRBD1. Germline V lookup: CDR1 LGHNA, CDR2 YNFKEQ. This CDR3 has 17 amino acids. Trimming cost V 0 bases and J 8 bases; bases outside gene matches: 11.

This rearrangement joins TRBV9 to TRBJ2-6, with 7 bases fitting TRBD1. V gave up 4 bases and J gave up 0 bases; unmatched junction bases: 10. Germline CDR1 reads SGDLS; CDR2 reads YYNGEE. CDR3 length: 18 residues. CDR3 residues: CASSIRDRGISGANVLTF. CDR3 nucleotides: TGTGCCAGCAGCATTAGGGACAGAGGAATCTCTGGGGCCAACGTCCTGACTTTC.

In this sample, this clonotype turned up a few times. The J gene is TRBJ2-1, the V gene TRBV12-3 or TRBV12-4; the D is unclear. The V and J ends lost 10 bases and 8 bases respectively, with 21 bases between them. There are 14 residues in the CDR3. CDR3 amino acids: CATKDSRLGHEQFF. CDR3 coding DNA: TGTGCCACAAAAGATTCTAGATTGGGCCATGAGCAGTTCTTC.

This clonotype was detected many times. V gene TRBV20-1 combines with J gene TRBJ2-7; 7 nucleotides line up with TRBD2. V was pared by 5 bases and J by 3 bases, with 4 bases of the junction left unmatched. The germline V gene encodes CDR1 DFQATT and CDR2 SNEGSKA (reference sequence). The CDR3 totals 12 residues. As DNA, the CDR3 is TGCAGTGCTGGGGAGGGGCTCTACGAGCAGTACGTC. It translates to CSAGEGLYEQYV.

The rearrangement joins TRBV7-2 to TRBJ2-1; D is unresolved. Germline V gives CDR1 SGHTA, CDR2 FQGNSA. The CDR3 is 13 amino acids. The V end lost 1 base, the J end lost 12 bases, and 13 bases lay between the germline ends. The CDR3 loop is CASSLGLSLGQFF. The DNA of the CDR3 is TGTGCCAGCAGCTTAGGACTTTCGCTAGGGCAGTTCTTC.

This sequence joins TRBV7-2 and TRBJ1-5, with D tentatively TRBD1 (6 bases). The germline V and J ends were trimmed by 4 bases and 4 bases, with 8 bases remaining between them. This CDR3 has 13 amino acids. Germline CDR1 reads SGHTA; CDR2 reads FQGNSA. CDR3 sequence: CASSWGANQPQHF. CDR3 DNA: TGTGCCAGCAGCTGGGGGGCGAATCAGCCCCAGCATTTT.

This clonotype was counted only a few times. A junction boundary mismatches the germline segment, possibly from a read error. This rearrangement joins TRBV7-7 to TRBJ1-4, with D possibly being TRBD1 (6 bases). The CDR3 is 15 residues long. CDR1 and CDR2 from the germline V gene are SSHAT and FNYEAQ (reference sequence). Written as DNA, the CDR3 is TGTGCTAGCAGCCCCGTAGCCGCTAGGGGGGAAAAACTGTTTTTT. Translation: CASSPVAARGEKLFF.

This chain uses TRBV9 with TRBJ1-5, with 9 positions matching TRBD1. The CDR3 runs 14 residues. Trimming took 0 bases from V and 6 from J; bases not matched to a gene: 1. Germline lookup yields CDR1 SGDLS and CDR2 YYNGEE. The DNA for the CDR3 is TGTGCCAGCAGCGTAGGACAGGGGGTTCAGCCCCAGCATTTT. Its protein is CASSVGQGVQPQHF.

This clonotype has only a few counts. The rearrangement uses TRBV2 and TRBJ2-7; either TRBD1 or TRBD2 may fit D (6 bases each). The CDR3 spans 16 residues. The germline gives CDR1 SNHLY, CDR2 FYNNEI. The V end lost 1 base, the J end lost 3 bases, and 16 bases lay between the germline ends. In nucleotides, the CDR3 is TGTGCCAGCAGTGAAGTCAGGAGGGGGGTTTTCTACGAGCAGTACGTC. Translating gives CASSEVRRGVFYEQYV.